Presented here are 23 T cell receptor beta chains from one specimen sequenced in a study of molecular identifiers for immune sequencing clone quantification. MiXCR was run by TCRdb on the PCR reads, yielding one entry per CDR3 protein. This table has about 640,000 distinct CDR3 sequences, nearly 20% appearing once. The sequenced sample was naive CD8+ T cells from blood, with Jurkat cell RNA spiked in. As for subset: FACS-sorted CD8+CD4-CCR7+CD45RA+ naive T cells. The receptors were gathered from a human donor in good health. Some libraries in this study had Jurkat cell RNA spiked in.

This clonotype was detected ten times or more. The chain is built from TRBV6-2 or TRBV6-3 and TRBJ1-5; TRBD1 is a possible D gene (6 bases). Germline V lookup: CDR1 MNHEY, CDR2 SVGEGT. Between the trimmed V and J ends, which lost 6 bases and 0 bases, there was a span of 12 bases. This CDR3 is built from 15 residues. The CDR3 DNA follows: TGTGCCAGCAGCTCTACAGGGTATAGCAATCAGCCCCAGCATTTT. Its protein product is CASSSTGYSNQPQHF.

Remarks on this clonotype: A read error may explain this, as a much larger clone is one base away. The chain's CDR3 is CASRDTGEAKPQHF. In nucleotides, the CDR3 is TGTGCCAGCAGAGACACAGGGGAAGCGAAGCCCCAGCATTTT. V gene TRBV2 combines with J gene TRBJ1-5; 7 bases match TRBD1. The germline CDR1 and CDR2 sequences are SNHLY and FYNNEI. V lost 6 bases to trimming and J lost 8 bases; unmatched junction nucleotides: 10. This CDR3 has 14 residues.

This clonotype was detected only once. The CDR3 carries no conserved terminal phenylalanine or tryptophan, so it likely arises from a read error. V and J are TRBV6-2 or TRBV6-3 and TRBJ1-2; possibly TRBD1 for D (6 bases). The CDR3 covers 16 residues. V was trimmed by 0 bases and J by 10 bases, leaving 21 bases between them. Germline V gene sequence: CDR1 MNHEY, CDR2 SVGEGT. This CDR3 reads CASSYSSSGTPWAYTI. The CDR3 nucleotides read TGTGCCAGCAGTTACTCGAGTTCCGGGACACCGTGGGCCTACACCATC.

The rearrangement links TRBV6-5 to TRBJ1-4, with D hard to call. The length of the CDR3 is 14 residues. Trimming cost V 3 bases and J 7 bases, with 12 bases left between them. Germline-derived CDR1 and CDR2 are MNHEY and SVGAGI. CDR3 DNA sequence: TGTGCCAGCAGTTATTTGGTTGTGCCTGAAAAACTGTTTTTT. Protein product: CASSYLVVPEKLFF.

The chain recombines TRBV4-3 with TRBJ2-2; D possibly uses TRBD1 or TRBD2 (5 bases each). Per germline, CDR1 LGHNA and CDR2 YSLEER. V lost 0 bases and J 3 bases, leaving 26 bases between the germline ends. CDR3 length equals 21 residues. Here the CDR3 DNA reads TGCGCCAGCAGCCAAGATCTTATTAGCGTCAGGGTATATGTCGACACCGGGGAGCTGTTTTTT. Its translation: CASSQDLISVRVYVDTGELFF.

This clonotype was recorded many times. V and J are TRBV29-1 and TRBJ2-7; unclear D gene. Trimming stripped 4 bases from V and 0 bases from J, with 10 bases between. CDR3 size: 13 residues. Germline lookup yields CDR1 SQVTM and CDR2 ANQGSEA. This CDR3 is CSVVEENSYEQYF. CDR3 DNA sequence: TGCAGCGTTGTCGAGGAAAACTCCTACGAGCAGTACTTC.

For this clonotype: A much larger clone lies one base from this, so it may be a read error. CDR3 bases: TGTGCCAGCAGCTTAGAGGGGCCAGGGGGTCAGCCCCAGCATTTT. It codes for CASSLEGPGGQPQHF. This chain links TRBV11-2 with TRBJ1-5, with TRBD1 matching 7 bases. Per germline, CDR1 SGHAT and CDR2 FQNNGV. This CDR3 has 15 amino acids. V dropped 0 bases and J dropped 6; count of bases not matched to a gene: 5.

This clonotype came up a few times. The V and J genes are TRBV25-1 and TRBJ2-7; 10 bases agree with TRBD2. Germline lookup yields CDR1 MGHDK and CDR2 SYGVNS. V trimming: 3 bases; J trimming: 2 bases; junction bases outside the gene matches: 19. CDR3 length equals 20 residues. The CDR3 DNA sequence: TGTGCCAGCAGTGAGTCGCCGGGGATAGCGGGAGGCCCAAGAGCCTACGAGCAGTACTTC. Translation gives CASSESPGIAGGPRAYEQYF.

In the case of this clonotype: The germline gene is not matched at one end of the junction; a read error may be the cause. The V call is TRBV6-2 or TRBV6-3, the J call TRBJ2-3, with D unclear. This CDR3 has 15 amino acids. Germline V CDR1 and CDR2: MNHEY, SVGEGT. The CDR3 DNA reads TGTGCCGGCAGTGGGCTACAAGTCAACACAGATACGCAGTATTTT. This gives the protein CAGSGLQVNTDTQYF.

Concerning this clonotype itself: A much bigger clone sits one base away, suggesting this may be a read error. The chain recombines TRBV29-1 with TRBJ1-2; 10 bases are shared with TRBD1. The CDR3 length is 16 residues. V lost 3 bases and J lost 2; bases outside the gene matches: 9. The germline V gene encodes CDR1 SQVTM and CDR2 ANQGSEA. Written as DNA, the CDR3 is TGCAGCGTTGATGGGACAGGGGAAGTATTCAACTATGGCTACACCTTC. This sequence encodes CSVDGTGEVFNYGYTF.

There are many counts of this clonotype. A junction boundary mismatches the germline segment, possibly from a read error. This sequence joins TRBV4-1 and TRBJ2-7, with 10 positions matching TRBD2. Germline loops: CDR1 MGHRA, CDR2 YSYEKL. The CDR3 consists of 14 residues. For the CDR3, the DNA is TGCGCCAGCAGCCAAGTGGGAGCGGGGGGGCCCTTTCACTTC. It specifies CASSQVGAGGPFHF.

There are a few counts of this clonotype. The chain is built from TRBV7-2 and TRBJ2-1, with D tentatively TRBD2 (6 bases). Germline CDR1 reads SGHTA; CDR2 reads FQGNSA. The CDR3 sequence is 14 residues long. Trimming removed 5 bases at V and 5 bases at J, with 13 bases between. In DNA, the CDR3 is TGTGCCAGCAGCCTTCCCGGACTAAACAATGAGCAGTTCTTC. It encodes CASSLPGLNNEQFF.

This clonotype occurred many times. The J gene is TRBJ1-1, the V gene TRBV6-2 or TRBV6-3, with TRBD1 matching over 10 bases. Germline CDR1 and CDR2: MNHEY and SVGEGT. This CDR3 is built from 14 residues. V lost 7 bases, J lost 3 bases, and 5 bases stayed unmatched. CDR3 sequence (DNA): TGTGCCAGCAACCCCGACAGGGGGCACACTGAAGCTTTCTTT. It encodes CASNPDRGHTEAFF.

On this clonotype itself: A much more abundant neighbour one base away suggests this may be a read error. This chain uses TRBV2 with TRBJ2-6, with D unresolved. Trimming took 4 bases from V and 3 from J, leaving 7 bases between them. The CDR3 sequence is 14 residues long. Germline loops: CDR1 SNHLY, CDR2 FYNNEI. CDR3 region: CASSVGGGANVLTF. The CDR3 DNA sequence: TGTGCCAGCAGTGTGGGTGGTGGGGCCAACGTCCTGACTTTC.

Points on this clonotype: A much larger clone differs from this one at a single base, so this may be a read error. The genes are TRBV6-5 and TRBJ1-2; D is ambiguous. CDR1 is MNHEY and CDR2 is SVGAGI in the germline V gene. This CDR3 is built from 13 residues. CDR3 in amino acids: CASSYAPSYDYTF. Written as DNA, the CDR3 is TGTGCCAGCAGTTACGCACCCTCCTATGACTACACCTTC.

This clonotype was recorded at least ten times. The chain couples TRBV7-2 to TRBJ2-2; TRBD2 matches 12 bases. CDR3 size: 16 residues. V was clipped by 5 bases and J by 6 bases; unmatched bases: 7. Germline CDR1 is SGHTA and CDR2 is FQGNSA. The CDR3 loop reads CASSPPSGRAPGELFF. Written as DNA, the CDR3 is TGTGCCAGCAGCCCACCTAGCGGGAGGGCCCCCGGGGAGCTGTTTTTT.

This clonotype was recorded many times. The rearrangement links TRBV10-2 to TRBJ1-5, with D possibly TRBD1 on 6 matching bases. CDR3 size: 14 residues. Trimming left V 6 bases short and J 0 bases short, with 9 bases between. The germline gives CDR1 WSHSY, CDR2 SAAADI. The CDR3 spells CASRDSSSNQPQHF. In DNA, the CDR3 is TGCGCCAGCAGGGACAGCTCTAGCAATCAGCCCCAGCATTTT.

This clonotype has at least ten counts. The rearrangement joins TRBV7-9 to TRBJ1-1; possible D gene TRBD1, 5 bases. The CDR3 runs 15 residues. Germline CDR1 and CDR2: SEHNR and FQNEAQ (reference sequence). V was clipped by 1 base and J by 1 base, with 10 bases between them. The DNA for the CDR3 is TGTGCCAGCAGCTTAGTGATTGGACAGAACACTGAAGCTTTCTTT. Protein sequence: CASSLVIGQNTEAFF.

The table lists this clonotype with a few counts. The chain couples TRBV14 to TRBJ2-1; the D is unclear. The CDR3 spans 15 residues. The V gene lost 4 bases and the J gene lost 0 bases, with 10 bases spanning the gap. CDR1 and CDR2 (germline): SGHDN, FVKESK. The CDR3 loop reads CASSLTGDSYNEQFF. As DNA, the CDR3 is TGTGCCAGCAGCCTCACTGGGGACTCCTACAATGAGCAGTTCTTC.

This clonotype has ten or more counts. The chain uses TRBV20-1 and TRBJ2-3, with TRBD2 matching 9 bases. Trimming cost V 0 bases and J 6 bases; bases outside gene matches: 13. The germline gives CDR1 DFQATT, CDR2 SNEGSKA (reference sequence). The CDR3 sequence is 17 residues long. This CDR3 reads CSARDPLSLAGTDTQYF. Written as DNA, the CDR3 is TGCAGTGCTAGAGATCCTTTAAGCCTAGCGGGGACTGATACGCAGTATTTT.

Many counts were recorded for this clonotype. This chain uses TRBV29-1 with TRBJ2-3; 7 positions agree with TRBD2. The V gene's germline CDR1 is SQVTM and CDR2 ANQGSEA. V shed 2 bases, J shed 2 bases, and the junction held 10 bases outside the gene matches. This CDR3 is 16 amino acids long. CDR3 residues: CSVERQGGLVTDTQYF. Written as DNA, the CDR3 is TGCAGCGTTGAAAGGCAGGGAGGGTTGGTCACAGATACGCAGTATTTT.

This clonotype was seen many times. This chain's CDR3 is CASSQDMREQFF. In DNA form, the CDR3 reads TGCGCCAGCAGCCAAGATATGAGAGAGCAGTTCTTC. The V and J genes are TRBV4-1 and TRBJ2-1; D is uncertain. V was shortened by 0 bases and J by 10 bases, with 7 bases between the two germline ends. The CDR3 has 12 amino acids. Germline V lookup: CDR1 MGHRA, CDR2 YSYEKL.

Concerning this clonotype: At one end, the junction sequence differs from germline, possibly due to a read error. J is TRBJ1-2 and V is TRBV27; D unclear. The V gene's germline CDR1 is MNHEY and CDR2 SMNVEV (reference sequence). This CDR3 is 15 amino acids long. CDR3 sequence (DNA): TGTGCCAGCGGTTTAGTGTCGGGATCGCCCTATGGCTACACCTTC. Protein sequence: CASGLVSGSPYGYTF.